The text below deals with one T cell receptor (beta chain). What it recognizes is unknown. MiXCR was run by TCRdb on the reads, yielding one entry per CDR3 protein. This sample has around 900,000 distinct CDR3 sequences, with roughly 30% found just once. This entry is derived from a study of T cell repertoires in cytomegalovirus infection. The CDR3 is 15 residues long. J was trimmed by 1 base and V by 6 bases; bases with no gene match: 7. The chain couples TRBV12-3 or TRBV12-4 to TRBJ1-1; TRBD1 agrees at 8 bases. The material sequenced was cultured CD8+ T cells from PBMCs, taken from culture after CMV antigen stimulation. The source is a human donor in good health (CMV status not recorded). Some clones in this sample may be carry-over from other donors' samples. CDR3 residues: CASSLTGTGNTEAFF. As DNA, the CDR3 is TGTGCCAGCAGCCTTACCGGGACAGGGAACACTGAAGCTTTCTTT.